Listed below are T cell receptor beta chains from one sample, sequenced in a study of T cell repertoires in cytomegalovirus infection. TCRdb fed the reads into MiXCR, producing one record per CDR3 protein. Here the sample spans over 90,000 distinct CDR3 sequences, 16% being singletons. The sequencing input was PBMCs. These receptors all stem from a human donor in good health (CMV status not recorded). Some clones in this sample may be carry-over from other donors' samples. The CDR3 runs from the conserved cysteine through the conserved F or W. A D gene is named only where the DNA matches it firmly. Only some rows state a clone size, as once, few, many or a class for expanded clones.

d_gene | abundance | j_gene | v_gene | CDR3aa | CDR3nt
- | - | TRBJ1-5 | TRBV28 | CASSFTGSYQPQHF | TGTGCCAGCAGTTTTACAGGGTCGTATCAGCCCCAGCATTTT
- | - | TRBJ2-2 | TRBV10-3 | CAISERTDTGELFF | TGTGCCATCAGTGAAAGGACAGACACCGGGGAGCTGTTTTTT
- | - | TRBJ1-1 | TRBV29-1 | CSVSRVTEAFF | TGCAGCGTATCAAGGGTTACTGAAGCTTTCTTT
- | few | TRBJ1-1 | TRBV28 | CATRDQNTEAFF | TGTGCCACCCGGGACCAGAACACTGAAGCTTTCTTT
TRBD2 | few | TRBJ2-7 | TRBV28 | CASSFPGTSGNEQYF | TGTGCCAGCAGTTTTCCCGGGACTAGCGGCAACGAGCAGTACTTC
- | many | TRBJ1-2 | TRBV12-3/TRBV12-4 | CASSPKSYGYTF | TGTGCCAGCAGCCCTAAAAGTTATGGCTACACCTTC
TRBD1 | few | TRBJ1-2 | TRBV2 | CASRTGGTNYGYTF | TGTGCCAGCAGGACAGGGGGGACTAACTATGGCTACACCTTC
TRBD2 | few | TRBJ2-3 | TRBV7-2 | CASSTWTGGDTQYF | TGTGCCAGCAGCACCTGGACGGGGGGAGATACGCAGTATTTT
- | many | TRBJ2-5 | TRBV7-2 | CASSLAILTSRETQYF | TGTGCCAGCAGCTTAGCGATTCTGACTAGTAGGGAGACCCAGTACTTC
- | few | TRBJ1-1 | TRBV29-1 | CSVHRNKNTEAFF | TGCAGCGTCCACAGGAACAAGAACACTGAAGCTTTCTTT
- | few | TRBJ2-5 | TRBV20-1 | CSATPDSVQETQYF | TGCAGTGCCACCCCAGACAGCGTACAAGAGACCCAGTACTTC
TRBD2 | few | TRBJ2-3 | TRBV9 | CASNTGTSGTDTQYF | TGTGCCAGCAACACCGGGACTAGCGGCACAGATACGCAGTATTTT
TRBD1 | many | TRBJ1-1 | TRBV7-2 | CASSEQGDWTEAFF | TGTGCCAGCAGCGAACAGGGGGATTGGACTGAAGCTTTCTTT
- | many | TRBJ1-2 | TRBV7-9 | CASSLRDTIYGYTF | TGTGCCAGCAGCCTCCGGGACACCATTTATGGCTACACCTTC
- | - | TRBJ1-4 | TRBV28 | CASSPQQIRNEKLFF | TGTGCCAGCAGTCCCCAACAGATTCGGAATGAAAAACTGTTTTTT